The rows below give T cell receptor beta chains drawn from one sample of a study of CD8 T cells in ankylosing spondylitis. Each CDR3 protein is one row after TCRdb ran MiXCR on the 5' RACE reads. The table includes approximately 200,000 distinct CDR3 sequences, 10% to 15% detected once. Sequencing used blood, either unsorted or a sorted T cell fraction (not recorded which). Receptors were obtained from a male donor with ankylosing spondylitis or in good health (not recorded which). Both conserved end residues are part of each CDR3. Fields, in order: V gene, J gene, CDR3 protein.

v_gene: TRBV18; j_gene: TRBJ1-5; CDR3aa: CASSPPRGLSNQPQHF
v_gene: TRBV27; j_gene: TRBJ2-3; CDR3aa: CASSPRASGSADTQYF
v_gene: TRBV5-6; j_gene: TRBJ2-5; CDR3aa: CASSAGTGEGGETQYF
v_gene: TRBV11-2; j_gene: TRBJ1-1; CDR3aa: CASSLEVWEGAFF
v_gene: TRBV7-2; j_gene: TRBJ2-1; CDR3aa: CASSWGLAETNEQFF
v_gene: TRBV5-1; j_gene: TRBJ2-1; CDR3aa: CASSLALGFYNEQFF
v_gene: TRBV12-3/TRBV12-4; j_gene: TRBJ2-5; CDR3aa: CASSSTTSPMQETQYF
v_gene: TRBV7-9; j_gene: TRBJ2-7; CDR3aa: CASSPGLTSGNYEQYF
v_gene: TRBV7-9; j_gene: TRBJ2-1; CDR3aa: CASSVPQTYNEQFF
v_gene: TRBV7-9; j_gene: TRBJ2-7; CDR3aa: CASSAGQSSYEQYF
v_gene: TRBV7-7; j_gene: TRBJ2-5; CDR3aa: CASSSERGGQETQYF
v_gene: TRBV27; j_gene: TRBJ2-1; CDR3aa: CASSSLAAVDEQFF
v_gene: TRBV15; j_gene: TRBJ1-1; CDR3aa: CATSRDRGSLNTEAFF
v_gene: TRBV5-5; j_gene: TRBJ1-5; CDR3aa: CASSLGTAGDQPQHF
v_gene: TRBV10-3; j_gene: TRBJ2-5; CDR3aa: CAISEPDREQETQYF
v_gene: TRBV18; j_gene: TRBJ2-5; CDR3aa: CASSGAVQETQYF
v_gene: TRBV27; j_gene: TRBJ2-7; CDR3aa: CASSWTAHYEQYF
v_gene: TRBV27; j_gene: TRBJ1-5; CDR3aa: CASSLSRQSNQPQHF
v_gene: TRBV29-1; j_gene: TRBJ1-3; CDR3aa: CSVPDSGNTIYF
v_gene: TRBV4-1; j_gene: TRBJ2-7; CDR3aa: CASSQAPSSDEQYF
v_gene: TRBV12-3/TRBV12-4; j_gene: TRBJ2-2; CDR3aa: CASSPLAGGNTGELFF
v_gene: TRBV9; j_gene: TRBJ1-2; CDR3aa: CASSVGGATGYTF
v_gene: TRBV4-1; j_gene: TRBJ2-7; CDR3aa: CASSLNGDSSYEQYF
v_gene: TRBV12-3/TRBV12-4; j_gene: TRBJ2-1; CDR3aa: CASSLGLAEFF
v_gene: TRBV2; j_gene: TRBJ2-7; CDR3aa: CASIGQGYEQYF
v_gene: TRBV12-3/TRBV12-4; j_gene: TRBJ1-1; CDR3aa: CASSSQGNTEAFF
v_gene: TRBV7-6; j_gene: TRBJ1-2; CDR3aa: CASSLAQGYGYTF
v_gene: TRBV7-2; j_gene: TRBJ2-3; CDR3aa: CASSLVGTGLPDTQYF
v_gene: TRBV29-1; j_gene: TRBJ1-1; CDR3aa: CSVEAGGWTEAFF
v_gene: TRBV15; j_gene: TRBJ2-3; CDR3aa: CATSRLETSGYTDTQYF
v_gene: TRBV3-1; j_gene: TRBJ2-7; CDR3aa: CAVTPGHGSYEQYF
v_gene: TRBV4-1; j_gene: TRBJ1-1; CDR3aa: CASSQEAGDFIMNTEAFF
v_gene: TRBV6-1; j_gene: TRBJ2-1; CDR3aa: CASSSYRGPNNEQFF
v_gene: TRBV5-1; j_gene: TRBJ2-3; CDR3aa: CASSSGTGGATDTQYF
v_gene: TRBV9; j_gene: TRBJ2-5; CDR3aa: CASSRGQETQYF
v_gene: TRBV14; j_gene: TRBJ2-7; CDR3aa: CASSRQNWTSSPYEQYF
v_gene: TRBV7-9; j_gene: TRBJ2-7; CDR3aa: CASSLGKDYRHEQYF
v_gene: TRBV29-1; j_gene: TRBJ1-2; CDR3aa: CSVRDTANYGYTF
v_gene: TRBV20-1; j_gene: TRBJ2-5; CDR3aa: CSARELRTSATSGQETQYF
v_gene: TRBV7-9; j_gene: TRBJ2-1; CDR3aa: CASSTRTGGILNEQFF
v_gene: TRBV4-2; j_gene: TRBJ2-7; CDR3aa: CASSQERGGGYEQYF
v_gene: TRBV5-3; j_gene: TRBJ2-1; CDR3aa: CARSLAEREQFF
v_gene: TRBV15; j_gene: TRBJ2-5; CDR3aa: CATSRPPGLEVETQYF
v_gene: TRBV12-3/TRBV12-4; j_gene: TRBJ2-1; CDR3aa: CASSPADIGSVNEQFF
v_gene: TRBV4-1; j_gene: TRBJ2-5; CDR3aa: CASSQGTSFPTQETQYF
v_gene: TRBV29-1; j_gene: TRBJ2-2; CDR3aa: CSVEGGGNTGELFF
v_gene: TRBV24-1; j_gene: TRBJ2-1; CDR3aa: CATSGREGNNEQFF
v_gene: TRBV12-3/TRBV12-4; j_gene: TRBJ2-4; CDR3aa: CASSLGGWIQYF
v_gene: TRBV29-1; j_gene: TRBJ2-1; CDR3aa: CSTFSQFF
v_gene: TRBV5-6; j_gene: TRBJ2-6; CDR3aa: CASTPLASPHSGANVLTF